Shown below are 4 T cell receptor beta chains from a single sample sequenced in a study of identical twins. TCRdb independently ran MiXCR on the 5' RACE reads; one entry per CDR3 protein. The sample carries around 960,000 distinct CDR3 sequences, 9% to 15% recorded once. The same specimen was also included in a second study, on yellow fever vaccine responses in identical twins.

Sequenced input: PBMCs. The receptors derive from a woman under 30 in good health.

In this sample, this clonotype turned up a few times. This rearrangement joins TRBV7-9 to TRBJ1-5; 8 bases map to TRBD1. With V trimmed by 8 bases and J by 7 bases, 16 bases remained unmatched. This CDR3 is built from 16 residues. CDR1 and CDR2 (germline): SEHNR, FQNEAQ (reference sequence). This chain's CDR3 is CASGGSTGQGGQPQHF. CDR3 in DNA: TGTGCCAGCGGAGGATCCACTGGACAGGGTGGGCAGCCCCAGCATTTT.

The genes are TRBV5-4 and TRBJ1-6; D is unresolved. With 4 bases removed from V and 5 bases from J, the gap between germline ends came to 7 bases. CDR1 is SGHNT, CDR2 YYREEE, per germline (reference sequence). This CDR3 is built from 13 residues. The CDR3: CASSTVDNSPLHF. CDR3 DNA: TGTGCCAGCAGCACCGTAGATAATTCACCCCTCCACTTT.

On this clonotype itself: At one end the junction does not follow the germline gene, possibly because of a read error. The chain joins TRBV7-7 to TRBJ2-5; maybe TRBD1 (5 bases). The V gene's germline CDR1 is SSHAT and CDR2 FNYEAQ (reference sequence). The CDR3 is 14 residues long. The CDR3 loop is CASSLVFSATEVVF. The CDR3 nucleotides are TGTGCCAGCAGCTTAGTATTTAGTGCGACAGAAGTGGTCTTC.

The chain carries TRBV5-1 and TRBJ2-1; TRBD2 aligns across 7 bases. Germline trimming cut 3 bases from V and 8 bases from J; bases unmatched to any gene: 8. Germline values: CDR1 SGHRS, CDR2 YFSETQ. This CDR3 comprises 14 residues. DNA of the CDR3: TGCGCCAGCAGCTCAGCGGGGCTCTTGGATGAGCAGTTCTTC. Translation: CASSSAGLLDEQFF.